Sequencing of this T cell receptor beta chain was carried out in a study of blood T cell repertoires in COVID-19. Background on the study: Specimens from acute and convalescent COVID-19 originated in the United States, Italy and Spain. T cells, B-cell-depleted T cells, or PBMCs supplied cDNA or gDNA.

All enrollees were roughly 18 to 95 years old and from around 25 US areas. The assay was immunoSEQ multiplex PCR, and TCRdb's table has in-frame clones only and misses some. Here the sample spans 140,000 to 150,000 clones, about 90% being singletons. The clonotype comes from a man aged 60-69 years who had recovered from COVID-19. Sequencing was carried out using PBMCs or T cells enriched from blood (not recorded which).

The CDR3, as DNA: TGTGCCAGCAGAGGGGGGGCAGCCGGGGAGCTGTTTTTT. Its translation is CASRGGAAGELFF. The gene calls are TRBV6-5 and TRBJ2-2, with D possibly TRBD2 on 7 matching bases. Trimming removed 6 bases at V and 6 bases at J, with 11 bases between. This CDR3 comprises 13 residues. From germline, CDR1 is MNHEY and CDR2 SVGAGI.